Listed below are T cell receptor beta chains from one sample, sequenced in a study of patients and donors after allogeneic stem cell transplantation. Using its own MiXCR run on the RT-PCR reads, TCRdb lists one record per CDR3 protein. This sample has some 880,000 distinct CDR3 sequences; about a sixth occur once, and the top ten carry 5.5% to 6.5%. Material for sequencing was blood, either unsorted or a sorted T cell fraction (not recorded which). The source of these receptors is a human donor who was either an allogeneic HSCT recipient or a stem cell or donor lymphocyte infusion donor (not recorded which). It is not recorded whose cells these are; they may come from a transplant donor. The CDR3 runs from the conserved cysteine through the conserved F or W. D genes are given only for firm matches. Clone size is shown for a subset of rows, as once, few, many or a class of expanded clone.

D | J | V | size | DNA | CDR3
- | TRBJ2-7 | TRBV27 | many | TGTGCCAGCAGTTTAGGGTGGGACTACGAGCAGTACTTC | CASSLGWDYEQYF
- | TRBJ2-1 | TRBV5-1 | many | TGTGCCAGCAGCTTAAACAATGAGCAGTTCTTC | CASSLNNEQFF
- | TRBJ2-7 | TRBV10-3 | few | TGTGCCATCAGTGAGTCGGTCGAGCAGTACTTC | CAISESVEQYF
- | TRBJ2-5 | TRBV6-1 | few | TGTGCCAGCAGTGAACTGGTGACCCAGTACTTC | CASSELVTQYF
- | TRBJ1-1 | TRBV6-5 | few | TGTGCCAGCAGTTATTTAGTTCATGTAGGGGCTCCGAGGACTGAAGCTTTCTTT | CASSYLVHVGAPRTEAFF
- | TRBJ2-5 | TRBV9 | few | TGTGCCAGCAGCGTGGCTTGGGGGGTTCAAGAGACCCAGTACTTC | CASSVAWGVQETQYF
TRBD2 | TRBJ2-3 | TRBV5-1 | - | TGCGCCAGCAGCCAAGAGAGCGGGAGGTCAGATACGCAGTATTTT | CASSQESGRSDTQYF
TRBD1 | TRBJ1-3 | TRBV29-1 | many | TGCAGCGTTGAAATGTGGGACAGGGGAAACACCATATATTTT | CSVEMWDRGNTIYF
TRBD2 | TRBJ2-1 | TRBV27 | few | TGTGCCAGCAGTTTACTTGGTGAACTAGCGGGAGGCAATGAGCAGTTCTTC | CASSLLGELAGGNEQFF
- | TRBJ2-3 | TRBV2 | - | TGTGCCAGCACCGGACTCCCGGGCACAGATACGCAGTATTTT | CASTGLPGTDTQYF
TRBD1 | TRBJ2-7 | TRBV5-1 | - | TGCGCCAGCAGCTCTGGTCCGGGACAGGGGTACTACGAGCAGTACTTC | CASSSGPGQGYYEQYF
- | TRBJ2-5 | TRBV7-9 | - | TGTGCCAGCAGCTCTAACTCCGGGCTCCAAGAGACCCAGTACTTC | CASSSNSGLQETQYF
TRBD2 | TRBJ2-3 | TRBV11-2 | few | TGTGCCAGCAGCAATACTAGCGGGAGGGCTGATTTCAGTTCAGATACGCAGTATTTT | CASSNTSGRADFSSDTQYF
- | TRBJ2-1 | TRBV7-9 | many | TGTGCCAGCAGCTTGAAAATAGATGAGCAGTTCTTC | CASSLKIDEQFF
TRBD2 | TRBJ2-3 | TRBV6-2/TRBV6-3 | few | TGTGCCAGCAGACAGACTAGCGAAGATACGCAGTATTTT | CASRQTSEDTQYF
TRBD1 | TRBJ2-7 | TRBV29-1 | - | TGCAGCGTTGTGGACAGGGTGTCCTACGAGCAGTACTTC | CSVVDRVSYEQYF
TRBD1 | TRBJ2-5 | TRBV7-9 | few | TGTGCCAGCAGCATCGGGACAGGGGGACCACAAGAGACCCAGTACTTC | CASSIGTGGPQETQYF
- | TRBJ2-2 | TRBV5-1 | - | TGCGCCAGCAGCTTAAACCCGGGACTTAACACCGGGGAGCTGTTTTTT | CASSLNPGLNTGELFF
TRBD2 | TRBJ2-3 | TRBV3-1 | - | TGTGCCAGCAGCCAAGGGACTAGTGACCGTAGTACGCAGTATTTT | CASSQGTSDRSTQYF
- | TRBJ2-1 | TRBV12-3/TRBV12-4 | - | TGTGCCAGCAGTTTCTCCGGCCACCCCCTGTCGAATGAGCAGTTCTTC | CASSFSGHPLSNEQFF
TRBD1 | TRBJ1-2 | TRBV20-1 | few | TGCAGTGCTAGACAGGGGGCGTATGGCTACACCTTC | CSARQGAYGYTF
TRBD1 | TRBJ1-1 | TRBV7-9 | many | TGTGCCAGCAGCTCACAACGGGGGGGGACAGCGAACACTGAAGCTTTCTTT | CASSSQRGGTANTEAFF
TRBD1 | TRBJ2-2 | TRBV29-1 | few | TGCAGCGTTGAGCTACCGGGACAGGGGACCGGGGAGCTGTTTTTT | CSVELPGQGTGELFF
TRBD1 | TRBJ2-5 | TRBV11-2 | - | TGTGCCAGCAGCTTTTCCGTACAGGGGCTCCAAGAGACCCAGTACTTC | CASSFSVQGLQETQYF
TRBD1 | TRBJ1-5 | TRBV25-1 | - | TGTGCCAGCAGTGACTCGGGACAGGGGAATCAGCCCCAGCATTTT | CASSDSGQGNQPQHF
- | TRBJ1-5 | TRBV7-2 | few | TGTGCCAGCAGTACCAGGGACAGCAATCAGCCCCAGCATTTT | CASSTRDSNQPQHF
- | TRBJ1-1 | TRBV19 | - | TGTGCCAGTAGTCCCAAGGGACGGAACACTGAAGCTTTCTTT | CASSPKGRNTEAFF
TRBD2 | TRBJ2-7 | TRBV29-1 | - | TGCAGCGTTGAAGATCGGACTAGTCGACGCGAGCAGTACTTC | CSVEDRTSRREQYF
- | TRBJ1-5 | TRBV20-1 | few | TGCAGTGCTAGAGACGATCGTCCGGGTAAACAGGTCAATCAGCCCCAGCATTTT | CSARDDRPGKQVNQPQHF
TRBD1 | TRBJ1-2 | TRBV16 | - | TGTGCCAGCAGCCAAGCAGGGGGCAGTAGCTACACCTTC | CASSQAGGSSYTF
TRBD2 | TRBJ2-7 | TRBV9 | few | TGTGCCAGCAGCCGGGCGGGAGGGCCATACGAGCAGTACTTC | CASSRAGGPYEQYF
- | TRBJ2-1 | TRBV3-1 | - | TGTGCCAGCAGCCAAGACGAACCCCCCCGGTTTAATGAGCAGTTCTTC | CASSQDEPPRFNEQFF
- | TRBJ1-1 | TRBV4-2 | - | TGTGCCAGCAGCCTAAAGGACCTTGGCGGCACTGAAGCTTTCTTT | CASSLKDLGGTEAFF
- | TRBJ1-2 | TRBV19 | - | TGTGCCAGTAGTCGCTCCCGGGCCAGGGGCACCTCTGGCTACACCTTC | CASSRSRARGTSGYTF
- | TRBJ1-1 | TRBV6-6 | - | TGTGCCAGCAGTTTAACCCAGGGGGAAGCTTTCTTT | CASSLTQGEAFF
- | TRBJ1-2 | TRBV12-3/TRBV12-4 | few | TGTGCCAGCAGTTTAGTCACAGCGCCTTCCACCTTC | CASSLVTAPSTF
TRBD1 | TRBJ1-1 | TRBV5-6 | - | TGTGCCAGCAGCTTGAGCGCAGGGGGACCAAACACTGAAGCTTTCTTT | CASSLSAGGPNTEAFF
- | TRBJ1-5 | TRBV19 | - | TGTGCCAGTAGCCCTTCGCGGTTAGTTCAGCCCCAGCATTTT | CASSPSRLVQPQHF
TRBD2 | TRBJ2-2 | TRBV4-1 | - | TGCGCCAGCAGCCAAGACCCGCCCGCGGGGGCGAACACCGGGGAGCTGTTTTTT | CASSQDPPAGANTGELFF
TRBD2 | TRBJ2-7 | TRBV2 | - | TGTGCCAGCAGTGTGCGGGAGGTTAGAAACGAGCAGTACTTC | CASSVREVRNEQYF
- | TRBJ1-2 | TRBV12-3/TRBV12-4 | few | TGTGCCAGCACCGAAAGGCGGGCTCGTTGGTATGGCTACACCTTC | CASTERRARWYGYTF
- | TRBJ2-4 | TRBV6-2/TRBV6-3 | few | TGTGCCAGCGGTCAGGGGAACATTCAGTACTTC | CASGQGNIQYF
- | TRBJ1-1 | TRBV5-1 | few | TGCGCCAGCAGCCACCTCGGGGTGGGCATGAACACTGAAGCTTTCTTT | CASSHLGVGMNTEAFF
- | TRBJ2-1 | TRBV5-1 | - | TGCGCCAGCAGCCAGGACACCGGGGAGCAGTTCTTC | CASSQDTGEQFF